Each of the 25 T cell receptor beta chains below was sequenced from the same sample in a study of blood T cells in healthy people across ages. Through a sample-barcoded 5' primer and a J-beta primer mix, a second PCR was run for roughly 6 to 12 cycles. Each CDR3 protein gets one entry after TCRdb re-called the 5' RACE reads with MiXCR. This table has about a million distinct CDR3 sequences, just over 50% appearing once. Sequenced input: blood. The receptors were gathered from a woman in her fifties or sixties in good health.

This clonotype has just a few counts. The chain joins TRBV29-1 to TRBJ2-3, with D perhaps matching TRBD1 or TRBD2 (5 bases each). The V end was cut by 6 bases, the J end by 2 bases, with 18 bases between. This CDR3 spans 15 amino acids. Germline V gene sequence: CDR1 SQVTM, CDR2 ANQGSEA. The CDR3 DNA reads TGCAGCGTCGGGACCGGGTTCACCGACACAGATACGCAGTATTTT. Residues: CSVGTGFTDTDTQYF.

The rearrangement joins TRBV5-6 to TRBJ2-1; 7 bases agree with TRBD2. The CDR3 runs to 16 residues. V was pared by 0 bases and J by 4 bases, with 7 bases of the junction left unmatched. Looked up from germline, CDR1 is SGHDT and CDR2 is YYEEEE. This CDR3 reads CASSLAGEGWYNEQFF. In DNA, the CDR3 is TGTGCCAGCAGCTTGGCCGGGGAGGGGTGGTACAATGAGCAGTTCTTC.

The chain has TRBV14 and TRBJ2-3; 8 nucleotides line up with TRBD2. Trimming cost V 0 bases and J 3 bases; bases outside gene matches: 5. Germline loops: CDR1 SGHDN, CDR2 FVKESK. This CDR3 spans 16 amino acids. This CDR3 reads CASSQDLGTRTDTQYF. In nucleotides, the CDR3 is TGTGCCAGCAGCCAAGATTTAGGGACTAGAACAGATACGCAGTATTTT.

This CDR3 is CSARVGLAGAKYNEQFF. Written as DNA, the CDR3 is TGCAGTGCTAGAGTCGGACTAGCGGGAGCCAAATACAATGAGCAGTTCTTC. This sequence joins TRBV20-1 and TRBJ2-1; 13 nucleotides align to TRBD2. Per germline, CDR1 DFQATT and CDR2 SNEGSKA (reference sequence). The CDR3 is made up of 17 amino acids. J lost 4 bases, V lost 1 base, and 7 bases had no gene match.

V is TRBV5-6 and J is TRBJ1-2; D might be TRBD1 (5 bases). The germline gives CDR1 SGHDT, CDR2 YYEEEE. Trimming removed 0 bases from V and 4 bases from J, with 19 bases in between. The CDR3 has 17 residues. CDR3 in DNA: TGTGCCAGCAGCTTGGACCGCATAAGTCGGGGGATCTATGGCTACACCTTC. Encoded protein: CASSLDRISRGIYGYTF.

In this sample, this clonotype turned up a few times. This chain connects TRBV28 to TRBJ2-4; TRBD1 agrees at 7 bases. The DNA end is a closer match to TRBJ2-7, so the J assignment may be wrong. The CDR3 spans 16 residues. CDR1 MDHEN and CDR2 SYDVKM come from the germline V gene. This chain's CDR3 is CASSSRTGTERYEQYF. DNA for the CDR3: TGTGCCAGCAGCTCCAGGACTGGGACAGAGCGCTACGAGCAGTACTTC.

The J gene is TRBJ2-5, the V gene TRBV6-5; perhaps TRBD1 as D (6 bases). With the DNA end fitting TRBJ2-7 better, the J assignment may be wrong. The CDR3 is 18 amino acids. CDR1 is MNHEY, CDR2 SVGAGI, per germline. CDR3 nucleotide sequence: TGTGCCAGCAGTTACTCGTGGCCCGGAGACGGGACACCCTACGAGCAGTACTTC. Its translation is CASSYSWPGDGTPYEQYF.

The J gene is TRBJ2-7, the V gene TRBV7-2; D gene unclear. The CDR3 is 13 amino acids. Germline V lookup: CDR1 SGHTA, CDR2 FQGNSA. Trimming took off 2 bases at V and 3 bases at J, with 8 bases between the two ends. Here the CDR3 reads CASSLRDNYEQYF. Here the CDR3 DNA reads TGTGCCAGCAGCTTACGAGATAACTACGAGCAGTACTTC.

This rearrangement joins TRBV20-1 to TRBJ2-3; 7 nucleotides match TRBD1. The ends lost 8 bases at V and 2 bases at J; junction bases unmatched: 7. Germline lookup yields CDR1 DFQATT and CDR2 SNEGSKA (reference sequence). CDR3 size: 13 residues. The CDR3 DNA reads as TGCAGTACCGACAGGGAAAACACAGATACGCAGTATTTT. Protein sequence: CSTDRENTDTQYF.

The V call is TRBV29-1, the J call TRBJ2-3, with unresolved D. The germline gives CDR1 SQVTM, CDR2 ANQGSEA. This CDR3 spans 13 amino acids. Trimming pared 4 bases from V and 0 bases from J, leaving 8 bases between. The CDR3: CSVGYTSTDTQYF. CDR3 DNA sequence: TGCAGCGTTGGCTACACAAGCACAGATACGCAGTATTTT.

This clonotype was detected once. A junction boundary mismatches the germline segment, possibly from a read error. This chain joins TRBV11-2 and TRBJ2-7, with a possible D match to TRBD1 (6 bases). The CDR3 runs to 14 residues. In germline, CDR1 is SGHAT, CDR2 FQNNGV. CDR3 sequence reads: CTSSKQTGYGEQYF. The DNA for the CDR3 is TGTACCAGCAGCAAACAAACAGGGTACGGCGAGCAGTACTTC.

This clonotype occurred a few times. The J gene is TRBJ2-5, the V gene TRBV2; D ambiguous. Trimming removed 4 bases from V and 9 bases from J, with 15 bases in between. The CDR3 runs 13 residues. The germline V gene has CDR1 SNHLY and CDR2 FYNNEI. This CDR3 reads CASSGRTRRAQYF. CDR3 sequence (DNA): TGTGCCAGCAGTGGACGGACGAGAAGGGCCCAGTACTTC.

This chain uses TRBV4-2 with TRBJ2-7; D possibly corresponds to TRBD2 (6 bases). The CDR3 is 16 amino acids. V dropped 1 base and J dropped 3 bases, with 16 bases sitting between them. Germline values: CDR1 LGHNA, CDR2 YNFKEQ. The CDR3 sequence: CASSQVYEDYVYEQYF. The DNA for the CDR3 is TGTGCCAGCAGCCAAGTGTACGAGGACTATGTCTACGAGCAGTACTTC.

This chain connects TRBV12-3 or TRBV12-4 to TRBJ1-5; 8 positions match TRBD1. V lost 5 bases, J lost 4 bases, and 7 bases stayed unmatched. The CDR3 runs to 15 residues. The CDR3, as DNA: TGTGCCAGCAGTCTACAGGGGGACAGGAATCAGCCCCAGCATTTT. As protein: CASSLQGDRNQPQHF.

In DNA, the CDR3 is TGTGCCAGCAGCATAGCTTGGGGGCTGACTGAAGCTTTCTTT. Residues: CASSIAWGLTEAFF. The chain employs TRBV9 and TRBJ1-1, with D possibly being TRBD1 (6 bases). The CDR3 runs 14 residues. Germline V gene sequence: CDR1 SGDLS, CDR2 YYNGEE. V lost 4 bases and J lost 5, with 15 bases in between.

This clonotype has only one observation. The genes are TRBV20-1 and TRBJ2-3; D remains unclear. Germline V CDR1 and CDR2: DFQATT, SNEGSKA (reference sequence). V shed 0 bases and J shed 4 bases, with 14 bases lying between them. This CDR3 has 15 amino acids. CDR3 bases: TGCAGTGCTAGAGAAGTATTACGGTCGGCAGATACGCAGTATTTT. This sequence encodes CSAREVLRSADTQYF.

V usage is TRBV15 and J usage is TRBJ2-7, with D maybe TRBD2 (6 bases). Germline CDR1 and CDR2: LNHNV and YYDKDF (reference sequence). The CDR3 consists of 13 residues. V gave up 0 bases and J gave up 6 bases, with 9 bases separating them. CDR3 nucleotides: TGTGCCACCAGCAGAGAGGGACTCCGCGAGCAGTACTTC. This sequence encodes CATSREGLREQYF.

The rearrangement uses TRBV28 and TRBJ2-6, with a possible D match to TRBD1 (5 bases). Trimming removed 4 bases from V and 1 base from J, with 11 bases in between. The CDR3 is 16 amino acids. Germline assignment: CDR1 MDHEN and CDR2 SYDVKM. CDR3 in DNA: TGTGCCAGCAGTTCGCCCAGGGATTCTGGGGCCAACGTCCTGACTTTC. This gives the protein CASSSPRDSGANVLTF.

This clonotype was counted between two and nine times. The chain links TRBV11-2 to TRBJ2-6, with D possibly TRBD2 on 5 matching bases. Germline V gives CDR1 SGHAT, CDR2 FQNNGV. The CDR3 is made up of 15 amino acids. Trimming removed 5 bases at V and 0 bases at J, with 8 bases between. CDR3 sequence reads: CASSIEGSGANVLTF. CDR3 bases: TGTGCCAGCAGCATTGAGGGCTCTGGGGCCAACGTCCTGACTTTC.

The CDR3: CASSLQDPYGYTF. CDR3 nucleotides: TGCGCCAGCAGCTTACAAGATCCCTATGGCTACACCTTC. The chain has TRBV5-1 and TRBJ1-2; D is undetermined. V lost 2 bases and J lost 4, with 9 bases in between. The germline V gene has CDR1 SGHRS and CDR2 YFSETQ. The CDR3 covers 13 residues.

This clonotype was detected only a few times. The chain employs TRBV28 and TRBJ2-6, with 7 bases identical to TRBD2. Germline V CDR1 and CDR2: MDHEN, SYDVKM. The CDR3 is 18 residues long. The ends lost 3 bases at V and 0 bases at J; junction bases unmatched: 8. This chain's CDR3 is CASSFERGRYSGANVLTF. DNA for the CDR3: TGTGCCAGCAGTTTCGAACGCGGGAGATACTCTGGGGCCAACGTCCTGACTTTC.

The CDR3 sequence: CASSYDYGQYF. CDR3 nucleotide sequence: TGTGCCAGCAGTTACGATTATGGGCAGTACTTC. The chain links TRBV6-2 or TRBV6-3 to TRBJ2-5; D remains ambiguous. Germline V gene data show CDR1 as MNHEY and CDR2 as SVGEGT. The CDR3 has 11 amino acids. V was clipped by 2 bases and J by 11 bases, with 9 bases between them.

In its sample, this clonotype was seen a few times. This sequence joins TRBV20-1 and TRBJ2-7, with 7 bases fitting TRBD2. The CDR3 is 15 amino acids. The J segment lost 3 bases and the V segment lost 3 bases, leaving 11 bases of the junction unmatched. CDR1 DFQATT and CDR2 SNEGSKA come from the germline V gene (reference sequence). Here the CDR3 DNA reads TGCAGTGCTAGGACCGAAGCGGGACTGGACTACGAGCAGTACTTC. It yields the protein CSARTEAGLDYEQYF.

The genes are TRBV18 and TRBJ2-3; D is unresolved. The germline V and J ends were trimmed by 6 bases and 4 bases, with 8 bases remaining between them. The CDR3 extends over 12 amino acids. Germline-derived CDR1 and CDR2 are KGHSH and LQKENI. The chain's CDR3 is CASSDASDTQYF. CDR3 in DNA: TGTGCCAGCTCGGACGCGTCAGATACGCAGTATTTT.

The chain combines TRBV20-1 with TRBJ2-1, with TRBD2 matching 10 bases. J gave up 1 base and V 3 bases, and 18 bases lay outside the gene matches. Germline V gene data show CDR1 as DFQATT and CDR2 as SNEGSKA (reference sequence). This CDR3 has 20 residues. The CDR3 sequence: CSARGEGSLAGVMSYNEQFF. The CDR3 coding sequence is TGCAGTGCTAGGGGCGAAGGGTCGCTAGCGGGAGTGATGTCCTACAATGAGCAGTTCTTC.